This T cell receptor beta chain was retrieved from a study of Ad26.COV2.S vaccination and SARS-CoV-2 variants. About the study: Enrollment placed the donor in the COV1001 Ad26.COV2.S trial arm. Participants got Ad26.COV2.S intramuscularly, once or twice 56 days apart.

Broader study findings: Quantification of TCR breadth and depth may have yielded underestimates of total T cell responses.

This clone was seen a handful of times. Its antigen is not known. Repertoires were generated with immunoSEQ multiplex PCR, while TCRdb's copy carries only in-frame clones and drops some. The repertoire has fewer than 400,000 clones, roughly 84% of them found once; the top ten carry under 2%. The CDR3 runs 13 residues. Germline trimming cut 5 bases from V and 7 bases from J; bases unmatched to any gene: 6. CDR1 KGHSH and CDR2 LQKENI come from the germline V gene. Treatment indicated: some 20 received Ad26.COV2.S at low or high dose, single or two shots; about 5 received placebo; per-sample allocation not given. Sampling occurred on day 63 after the first vaccine or placebo injection.

This receptor was obtained from a person aged 18-65 years who received the Ad26.COV2.S COVID-19 vaccine or a placebo. The chain links TRBV18 to TRBJ1-2; TRBD1 agrees at 8 bases. The specimen was peripheral blood, collected in a trial of Ad26.COV2.S vaccine versus placebo. In DNA form, the CDR3 reads TGTGCCAGCTCAACCGGGACAGGCGGTGGCTACACCTTC. As protein: CASSTGTGGGYTF. Filled out from reference TRBV18 and TRBJ1-2, the complete variable domain reads NAGVMQNPRHLVRRRGQEARLRCSPMKGHSHVYWYRQLPEEGLKFMVYLQKENIIDESGMPKERFSAEFPKEGPSILRIQQVVRGDSAAYFCASSTGTGGGYTFGSGTRLTVV.